These T cell receptor beta chains were read from a single sample in a study of T cells in Graves' hyperthyroidism and ophthalmopathy. TCRdb processed the multiplex PCR reads anew with MiXCR; each CDR3 protein has one entry. This table holds about 300,000 distinct CDR3 sequences, roughly 19% found once. Sequenced material: blood. These receptors all come from a man over 45 with Graves' ophthalmopathy. The conserved cysteine and the conserved F or W are not part of the CDR3 here. D genes are given only for firm matches.

J gene: TRBJ2-3
D gene: .
V gene: TRBV5-1
CDR3 protein: ASSHGGSSTDTQY

J gene: TRBJ2-5
D gene: .
V gene: TRBV9
CDR3 protein: ASSPEGGLAETQY

J gene: TRBJ2-1
D gene: TRBD2
V gene: TRBV28
CDR3 protein: ASRGTAGVYNEQF

J gene: TRBJ2-5
D gene: TRBD2
V gene: TRBV3-1
CDR3 protein: ASRYQVASGIGETQY

J gene: TRBJ2-3
D gene: .
V gene: TRBV5-6
CDR3 protein: ASATQGEDTQY

J gene: TRBJ1-2
D gene: .
V gene: TRBV20-1
CDR3 protein: SARDQRGGGGYT

J gene: TRBJ2-7
D gene: TRBD1
V gene: TRBV7-2
CDR3 protein: AGALGQGLFEQY

J gene: TRBJ1-2
D gene: TRBD1
V gene: TRBV20-1
CDR3 protein: SARDAAGGASSGYT

J gene: TRBJ2-3
D gene: .
V gene: TRBV12-3/TRBV12-4
CDR3 protein: ASGSTDTQY

J gene: TRBJ2-7
D gene: .
V gene: TRBV20-1
CDR3 protein: SQYRASSSEQY

J gene: TRBJ2-1
D gene: TRBD2
V gene: TRBV2
CDR3 protein: ASSELAGDHNEQF

J gene: TRBJ2-7
D gene: TRBD2
V gene: TRBV6-9
CDR3 protein: ASSFMLGTRSYEQY

J gene: TRBJ2-3
D gene: TRBD1
V gene: TRBV28
CDR3 protein: ASSSRQGIDTQY

J gene: TRBJ2-7
D gene: .
V gene: TRBV7-8
CDR3 protein: ASSLKAVEQY

J gene: TRBJ1-6
D gene: TRBD1
V gene: TRBV12-3/TRBV12-4
CDR3 protein: ASCPTDRGNSSPLH

J gene: TRBJ1-4
D gene: .
V gene: TRBV30
CDR3 protein: ASGRSQQNEKLF

J gene: TRBJ2-2
D gene: .
V gene: TRBV20-1
CDR3 protein: SARDKEDLDGWGGELF

J gene: TRBJ1-5
D gene: .
V gene: TRBV24-1
CDR3 protein: ATSDPDQPQH

J gene: TRBJ2-7
D gene: TRBD2
V gene: TRBV7-6
CDR3 protein: ASGPTGLAGREQY

J gene: TRBJ1-1
D gene: .
V gene: TRBV14
CDR3 protein: ASSQWENTEAF

J gene: TRBJ1-3
D gene: .
V gene: TRBV28
CDR3 protein: ASSLTQERGTIY

J gene: TRBJ2-4
D gene: TRBD2
V gene: TRBV6-2/TRBV6-3
CDR3 protein: ASSLAGGNIQY

J gene: TRBJ2-6
D gene: .
V gene: TRBV30
CDR3 protein: AWLSGANVLT

J gene: TRBJ2-1
D gene: .
V gene: TRBV24-1
CDR3 protein: ATSDSRVSYNEQF

J gene: TRBJ2-1
D gene: TRBD2
V gene: TRBV28
CDR3 protein: ASSSLQLAGGRNEQF

J gene: TRBJ2-5
D gene: TRBD1
V gene: TRBV2
CDR3 protein: ASSGTGWQFQETQY

J gene: TRBJ2-7
D gene: TRBD2
V gene: TRBV3-1
CDR3 protein: ASSQEGGLAGETYEQY

J gene: TRBJ1-2
D gene: .
V gene: TRBV5-1
CDR3 protein: ASSLPPSDRSTPYVGYT

J gene: TRBJ2-5
D gene: TRBD2
V gene: TRBV5-1
CDR3 protein: ASSPGTSGIKFGETQY

J gene: TRBJ2-1
D gene: TRBD1
V gene: TRBV7-8
CDR3 protein: ASSVDRGPYNEQF

J gene: TRBJ2-3
D gene: TRBD2
V gene: TRBV30
CDR3 protein: AWTPWSGVTDTQY

J gene: TRBJ2-1
D gene: .
V gene: TRBV15
CDR3 protein: ATSRKGGQGWISSYNEQF

J gene: TRBJ2-6
D gene: .
V gene: TRBV7-9
CDR3 protein: ASSLRASSGANVLT

J gene: TRBJ2-3
D gene: TRBD1
V gene: TRBV5-1
CDR3 protein: ASSLSGQPDTQY

J gene: TRBJ1-3
D gene: .
V gene: TRBV29-1
CDR3 protein: SVESGNTIY

J gene: TRBJ1-6
D gene: .
V gene: TRBV3-1
CDR3 protein: ASSQQNSPLH

J gene: TRBJ2-1
D gene: .
V gene: TRBV28
CDR3 protein: ASSPGSQLGLRWEQF

J gene: TRBJ1-5
D gene: TRBD1
V gene: TRBV6-5
CDR3 protein: ASSNSGGPNQPQH

J gene: TRBJ2-1
D gene: .
V gene: TRBV7-2
CDR3 protein: ASSLVPHLRNEQF

J gene: TRBJ1-5
D gene: TRBD1
V gene: TRBV27
CDR3 protein: ASSSLRTGADQPQH

J gene: TRBJ2-6
D gene: TRBD1
V gene: TRBV9
CDR3 protein: ASSPRVLQGAAGANVLT